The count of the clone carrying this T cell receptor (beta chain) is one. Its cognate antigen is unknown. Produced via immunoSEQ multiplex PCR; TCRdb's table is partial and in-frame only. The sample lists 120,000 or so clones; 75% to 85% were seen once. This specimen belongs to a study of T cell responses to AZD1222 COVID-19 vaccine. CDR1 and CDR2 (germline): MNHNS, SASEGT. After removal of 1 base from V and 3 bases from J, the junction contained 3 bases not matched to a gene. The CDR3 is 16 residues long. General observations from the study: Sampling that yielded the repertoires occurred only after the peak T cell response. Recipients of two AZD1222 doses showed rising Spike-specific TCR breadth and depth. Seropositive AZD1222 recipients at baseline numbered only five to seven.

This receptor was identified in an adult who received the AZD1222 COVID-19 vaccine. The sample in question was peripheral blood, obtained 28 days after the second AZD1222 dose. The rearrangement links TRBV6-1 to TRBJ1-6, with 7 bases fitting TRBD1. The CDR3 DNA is TGTGCCAGCAGTGAAGTTTCAGGGGGCTATAATTCACCCCTCCACTTT. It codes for CASSEVSGGYNSPLHF.